The rows below give T cell receptor beta chains drawn from one sample of a study of PD-1 blockade in mismatch repair-deficient tumors. Data came from immunoSEQ multiplex PCR; TCRdb stores just in-frame clones and leaves some out. This sample yields under 50,000 clones, of which 80% to 85% are seen a single time; 0.9% to 1.2% belongs to the top ten. The specimen comprised PBMCs, sampled roughly nine months after starting pembrolizumab. All receptors derive from an adult with mismatch repair-deficient cancer. Both conserved end residues are part of each CDR3. Only some rows state a clone size, as once, few, many or a class for expanded clones.

clone_size j_call v_call cdr3_aa
- TRBJ2-2 TRBV23-1 CASSHAGGCDTGELFF
- TRBJ2-3 TRBV9 CASSVSGREDTQYF
- TRBJ2-5 TRBV7-3 CASSSKLSGTSIETQYF
- TRBJ1-5 TRBV19 CASSRQGNQPQHF
once TRBJ2-7 TRBV7-9 CASSLQDRPPSYEQYF
- TRBJ2-5 TRBV11-2 CASSFDREETQYF
- TRBJ2-1 TRBV14 CASSRTSGYNEQFF
- TRBJ2-3 TRBV27 CASAYDRGRGTDTQYF
once TRBJ1-1 TRBV7-9 CASSPRLGFTEAFF
- TRBJ2-7 TRBV5-1 CASGRGQYEQYF
- TRBJ1-6 TRBV5-8 CASTPLGGADYNSPLHF
- TRBJ2-5 TRBV5-5 CASSLQENQETQYF
- TRBJ1-2 TRBV7-8 CASSLQDRGGYGYTF